This T cell receptor (beta chain) was recorded in a study of T cell responses to AZD1222 COVID-19 vaccine. Comments on this clone: As yet, its antigen is unknown.

Sequencing used immunoSEQ multiplex PCR; TCRdb keeps in-frame clones, though not all of them. The sample yields tens of thousands of clones, just under 90% seen once. Study-wide points: Spike-wide coverage was observed for vaccine-associated CD4 TCRs, with dominant responses at 160-218 and 743-854.

This CDR3 has 16 amino acids. The J segment lost 2 bases and the V segment lost 0 bases, leaving 7 bases of the junction unmatched. Germline V gene sequence: CDR1 LGHDT, CDR2 YNNKEL (reference sequence). Sequences were derived from peripheral blood, sampled on day 0 of MenACWY control vaccination. The chain links TRBV3-1 (or the pseudogene TRBV3-2) to TRBJ2-7; 7 nucleotides match TRBD1. The clonotype comes from an adult in good health. The CDR3 nucleotides are TGTGCCAGCAGCCAAGAGACAGGGAATGGGGCCTACGAGCAGTACTTC. Translated, it gives CASSQETGNGAYEQYF.